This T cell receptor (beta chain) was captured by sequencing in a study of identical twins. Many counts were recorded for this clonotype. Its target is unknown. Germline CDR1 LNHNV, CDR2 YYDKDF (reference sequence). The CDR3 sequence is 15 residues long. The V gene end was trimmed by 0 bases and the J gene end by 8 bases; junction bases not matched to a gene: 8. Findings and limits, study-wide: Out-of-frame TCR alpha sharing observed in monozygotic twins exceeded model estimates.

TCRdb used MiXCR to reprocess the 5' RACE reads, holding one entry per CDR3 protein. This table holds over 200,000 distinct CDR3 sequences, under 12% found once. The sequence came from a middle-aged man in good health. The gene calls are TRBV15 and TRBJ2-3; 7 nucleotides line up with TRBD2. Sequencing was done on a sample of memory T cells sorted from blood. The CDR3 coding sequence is TGTGCCACCAGCAGAGATAAGGCGGGAGAAGGTACGCAGTATTTT. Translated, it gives CATSRDKAGEGTQYF.